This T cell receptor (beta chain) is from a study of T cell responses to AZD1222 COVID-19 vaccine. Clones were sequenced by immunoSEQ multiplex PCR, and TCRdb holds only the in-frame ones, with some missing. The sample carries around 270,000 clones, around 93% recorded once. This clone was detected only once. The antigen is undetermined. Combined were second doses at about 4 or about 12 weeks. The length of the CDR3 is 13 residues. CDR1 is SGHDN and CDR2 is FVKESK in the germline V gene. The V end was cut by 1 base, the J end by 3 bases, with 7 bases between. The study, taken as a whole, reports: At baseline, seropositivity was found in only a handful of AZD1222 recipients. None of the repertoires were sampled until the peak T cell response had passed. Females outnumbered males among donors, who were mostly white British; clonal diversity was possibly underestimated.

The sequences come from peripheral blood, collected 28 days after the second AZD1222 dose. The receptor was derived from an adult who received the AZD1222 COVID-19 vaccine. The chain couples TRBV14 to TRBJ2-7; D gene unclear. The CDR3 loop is CASSQGGFYEQYF. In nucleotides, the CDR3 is TGTGCCAGCAGCCAAGGCGGATTCTACGAGCAGTACTTC.